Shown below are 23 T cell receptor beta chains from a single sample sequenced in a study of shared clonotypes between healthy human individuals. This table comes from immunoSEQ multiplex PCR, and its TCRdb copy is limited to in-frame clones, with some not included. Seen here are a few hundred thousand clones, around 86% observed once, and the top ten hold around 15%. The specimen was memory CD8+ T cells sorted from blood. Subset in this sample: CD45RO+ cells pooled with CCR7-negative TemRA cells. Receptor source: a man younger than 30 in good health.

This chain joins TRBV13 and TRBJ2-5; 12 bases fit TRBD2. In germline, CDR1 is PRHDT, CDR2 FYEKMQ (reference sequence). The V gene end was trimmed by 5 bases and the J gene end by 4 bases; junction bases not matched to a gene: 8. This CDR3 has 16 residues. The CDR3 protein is CASSQASGRAGETQYF. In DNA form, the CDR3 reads TGTGCCAGCAGCCAGGCTAGCGGGAGGGCTGGAGAGACCCAGTACTTC.

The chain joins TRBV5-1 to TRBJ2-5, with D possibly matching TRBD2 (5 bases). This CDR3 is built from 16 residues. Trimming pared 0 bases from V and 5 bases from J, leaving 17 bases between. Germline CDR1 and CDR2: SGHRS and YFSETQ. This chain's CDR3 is CASSLVGIAPEETQYF. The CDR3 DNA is TGCGCCAGCAGCTTGGTCGGGATTGCCCCGGAGGAGACCCAGTACTTC.

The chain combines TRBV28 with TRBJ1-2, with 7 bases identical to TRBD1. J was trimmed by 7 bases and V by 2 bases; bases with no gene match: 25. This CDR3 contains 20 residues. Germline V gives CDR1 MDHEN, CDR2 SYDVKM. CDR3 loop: CASSLRKWYRQGEVGGGYTF. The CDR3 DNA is TGTGCCAGCAGTTTAAGGAAATGGTATCGACAGGGCGAAGTCGGGGGTGGCTACACCTTC.

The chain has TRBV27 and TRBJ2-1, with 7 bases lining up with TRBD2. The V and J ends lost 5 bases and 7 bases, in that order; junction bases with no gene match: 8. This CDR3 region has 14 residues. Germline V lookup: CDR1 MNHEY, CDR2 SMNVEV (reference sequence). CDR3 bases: TGTGCCAGCAGTCCGCTAGCGGAGGGGAATGAGCAGTTCTTC. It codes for CASSPLAEGNEQFF.

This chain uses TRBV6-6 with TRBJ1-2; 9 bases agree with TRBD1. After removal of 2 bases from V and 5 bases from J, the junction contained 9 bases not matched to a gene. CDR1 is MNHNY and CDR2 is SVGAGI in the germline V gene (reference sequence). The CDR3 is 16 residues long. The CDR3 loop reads CASSYNRGRPSYGYTF. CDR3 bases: TGTGCCAGCAGTTACAACAGGGGGCGACCCTCTTATGGCTACACCTTC.

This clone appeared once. The CDR3 DNA is TGTGCCAGCAGCCCCAGGGAAACGGGAGGCTACACCTTC. As protein: CASSPRETGGYTF. This rearrangement joins TRBV28 to TRBJ1-2, with a weak D call TRBD1 (5 bases). The CDR3 length is 13 residues. Trimming stripped 6 bases from V and 8 bases from J, with 16 bases between. Germline CDR1 is MDHEN and CDR2 is SYDVKM.

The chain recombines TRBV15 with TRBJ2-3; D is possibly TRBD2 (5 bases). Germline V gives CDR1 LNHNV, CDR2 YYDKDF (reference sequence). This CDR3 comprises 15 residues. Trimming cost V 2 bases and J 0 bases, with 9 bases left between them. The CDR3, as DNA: TGTGCCACCAGCAGATTAGCGAGGAGCACAGATACGCAGTATTTT. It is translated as CATSRLARSTDTQYF.

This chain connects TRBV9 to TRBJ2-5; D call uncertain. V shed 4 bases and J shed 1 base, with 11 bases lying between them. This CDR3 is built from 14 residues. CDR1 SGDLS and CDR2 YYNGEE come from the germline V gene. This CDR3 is CASSPAIGQETQYF. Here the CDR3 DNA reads TGTGCCAGCAGCCCCGCTATCGGCCAAGAGACCCAGTACTTC. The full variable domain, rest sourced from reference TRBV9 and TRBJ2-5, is DSGVTQTPKHLITATGQRVTLRCSPRSGDLSVYWYQQSLDQGLQFLIQYYNGEERAKGNILERFSAQQFPDLHSELNLSSLELGDSALYFCASSPAIGQETQYFGPGTRLLVL.

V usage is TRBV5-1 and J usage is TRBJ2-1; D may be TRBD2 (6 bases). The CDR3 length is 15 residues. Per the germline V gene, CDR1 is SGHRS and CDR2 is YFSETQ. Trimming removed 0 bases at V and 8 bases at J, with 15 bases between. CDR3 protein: CASSLVGSFADEQFF. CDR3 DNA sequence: TGCGCCAGCAGCTTGGTCGGGAGTTTTGCCGATGAGCAGTTCTTC. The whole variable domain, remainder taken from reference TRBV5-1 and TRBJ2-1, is KAGVTQTPRYLIKTRGQQVTLSCSPISGHRSVSWYQQTPGQGLQFLFEYFSETQRNKGNFPGRFSGRQFSNSRSEMNVSTLELGDSALYLCASSLVGSFADEQFFGPGTRLTVL.

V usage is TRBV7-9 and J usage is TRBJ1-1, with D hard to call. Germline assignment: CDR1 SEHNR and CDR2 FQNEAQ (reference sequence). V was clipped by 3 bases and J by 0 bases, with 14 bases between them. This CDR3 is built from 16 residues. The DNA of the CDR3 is TGTGCCAGCAGCTTGGGCGCCGGACGGCTGAACACTGAAGCTTTCTTT. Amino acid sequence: CASSLGAGRLNTEAFF. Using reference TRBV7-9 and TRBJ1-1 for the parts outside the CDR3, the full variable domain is DTGVSQNPRHKITKRGQNVTFRCDPISEHNRLYWYRQTLGQGPEFLTYFQNEAQLEKSRLLSDRFSAERPKGSFSTLEIQRTEQGDSAMYLCASSLGAGRLNTEAFFGQGTRLTVV.

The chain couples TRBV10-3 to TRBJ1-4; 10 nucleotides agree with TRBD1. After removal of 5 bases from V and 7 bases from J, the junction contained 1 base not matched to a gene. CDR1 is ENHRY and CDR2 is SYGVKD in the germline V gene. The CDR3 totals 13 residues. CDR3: CAISRDRGEKLFF. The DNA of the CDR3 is TGTGCCATCAGTCGGGACAGGGGTGAAAAACTGTTTTTT.

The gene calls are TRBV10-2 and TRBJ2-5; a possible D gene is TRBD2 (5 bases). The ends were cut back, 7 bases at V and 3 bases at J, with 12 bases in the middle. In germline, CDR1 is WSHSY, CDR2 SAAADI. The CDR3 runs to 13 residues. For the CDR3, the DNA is TGCGCCAGCACCATACTAGGAAAAGAGACCCAGTACTTC. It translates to CASTILGKETQYF.

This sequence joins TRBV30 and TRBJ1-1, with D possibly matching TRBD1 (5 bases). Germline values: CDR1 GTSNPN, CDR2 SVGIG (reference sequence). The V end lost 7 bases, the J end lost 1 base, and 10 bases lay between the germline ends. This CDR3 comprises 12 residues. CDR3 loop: CAFGGGNTEAFF. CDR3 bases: TGTGCCTTCGGGGGTGGGAACACTGAAGCTTTCTTT.

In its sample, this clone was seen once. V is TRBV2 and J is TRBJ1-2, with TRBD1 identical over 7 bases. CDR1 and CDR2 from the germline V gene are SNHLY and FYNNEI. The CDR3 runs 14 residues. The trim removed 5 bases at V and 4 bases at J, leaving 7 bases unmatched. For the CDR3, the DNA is TGTGCCAGCAGTCCGACAGGGTCGCGCTATGGCTACACCTTC. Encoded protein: CASSPTGSRYGYTF.

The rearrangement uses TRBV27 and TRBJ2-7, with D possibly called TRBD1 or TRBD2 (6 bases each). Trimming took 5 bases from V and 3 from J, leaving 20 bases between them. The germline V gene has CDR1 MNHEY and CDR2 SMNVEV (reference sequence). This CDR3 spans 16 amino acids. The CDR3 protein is CASSPTRGVRFYEQYF. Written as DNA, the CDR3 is TGTGCCAGCAGTCCCACGAGGGGGGTTCGTTTCTACGAGCAGTACTTC.

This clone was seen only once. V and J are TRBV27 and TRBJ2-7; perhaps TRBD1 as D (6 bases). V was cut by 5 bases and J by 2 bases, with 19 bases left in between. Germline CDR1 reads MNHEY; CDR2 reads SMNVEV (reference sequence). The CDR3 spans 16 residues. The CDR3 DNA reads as TGTGCCAGCAGTCCCTCCCAGGGGCCCCTTCCCTACGAGCAGTACTTC. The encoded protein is CASSPSQGPLPYEQYF.

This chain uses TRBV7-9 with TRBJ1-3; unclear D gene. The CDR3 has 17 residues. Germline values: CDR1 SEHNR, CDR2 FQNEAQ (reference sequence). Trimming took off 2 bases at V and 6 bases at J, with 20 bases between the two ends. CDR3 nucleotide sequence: TGTGCCAGCAGCTTATCAGTCGGGAACCTAGGAGAAAACACCATATATTTT. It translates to CASSLSVGNLGENTIYF.

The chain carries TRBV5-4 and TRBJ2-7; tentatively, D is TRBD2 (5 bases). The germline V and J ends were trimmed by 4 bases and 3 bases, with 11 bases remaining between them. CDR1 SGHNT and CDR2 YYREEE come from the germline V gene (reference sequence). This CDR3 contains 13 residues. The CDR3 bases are TGTGCCAGCAGCCTTAGCGAGAGCTACGAGCAGTACTTC. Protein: CASSLSESYEQYF.

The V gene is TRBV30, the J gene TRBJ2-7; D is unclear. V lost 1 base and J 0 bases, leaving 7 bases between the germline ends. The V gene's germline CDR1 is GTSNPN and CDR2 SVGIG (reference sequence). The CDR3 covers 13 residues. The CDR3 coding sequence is TGTGCCTGGAGTGGCGGTAGCTCCTACGAGCAGTACTTC. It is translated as CAWSGGSSYEQYF.

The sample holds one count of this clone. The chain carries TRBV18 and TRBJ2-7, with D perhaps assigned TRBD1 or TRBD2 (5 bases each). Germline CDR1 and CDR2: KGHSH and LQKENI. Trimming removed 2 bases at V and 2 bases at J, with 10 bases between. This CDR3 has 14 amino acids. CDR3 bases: TGTGCCAGCTCACCAAAGAGGGGCCCCTACGAGCAGTACTTC. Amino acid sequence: CASSPKRGPYEQYF.

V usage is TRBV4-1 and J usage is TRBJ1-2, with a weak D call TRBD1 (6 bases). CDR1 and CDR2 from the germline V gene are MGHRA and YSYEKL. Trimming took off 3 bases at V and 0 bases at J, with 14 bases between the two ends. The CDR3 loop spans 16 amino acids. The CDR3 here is CASSQEQGLANYGYTF. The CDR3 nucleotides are TGCGCCAGCAGCCAGGAACAGGGCCTGGCTAACTATGGCTACACCTTC.

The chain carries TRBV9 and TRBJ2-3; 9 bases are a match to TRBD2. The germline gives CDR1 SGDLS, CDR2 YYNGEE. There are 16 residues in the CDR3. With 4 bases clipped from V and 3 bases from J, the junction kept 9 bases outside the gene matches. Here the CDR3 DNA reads TGTGCCAGCAGCCTAACAGGACTAGCGAGGACAGATACGCAGTATTTT. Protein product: CASSLTGLARTDTQYF.

The CDR3 loop is CASSGGSGTSGYEQYF. CDR3 coding DNA: TGTGCCAGCAGCGGGGGTTCCGGGACTAGCGGCTACGAGCAGTACTTC. This chain connects TRBV11-2 to TRBJ2-7; 11 nucleotides agree with TRBD2. The CDR3 covers 16 residues. Germline V lookup: CDR1 SGHAT, CDR2 FQNNGV. V lost 5 bases, J lost 3 bases, and 9 bases stayed unmatched.